This is a list of T cell receptor beta chains from one sample in a study of blood T cell repertoires in COVID-19. Assay: immunoSEQ multiplex PCR; the TCRdb copy retains only in-frame clones and omits some. The repertoire holds 88,000 or so clones, over 80% seen once, with over 10% in the top ten. The source material was peripheral blood. These TCRs come from a human donor in a cohort sampled during active COVID-19. CDR3s include the opening cysteine and the closing phenylalanine or tryptophan.

CDR3 length | J gene | V gene | CDR3 protein
17 | TRBJ2-3 | TRBV4-2 | CASSPEGLREGRTTQYF
15 | TRBJ2-5 | TRBV3-1/TRBV3-2 | CASSPEQGLQETQYF
18 | TRBJ1-5 | TRBV5-5 | CASSLAPGIRGSNQPQHF
16 | TRBJ1-6 | TRBV6-1 | CASSEGTGGAESPLHF
14 | TRBJ2-1 | TRBV6-2/TRBV6-3 | CASSYQRSYNEQFF
17 | TRBJ2-2 | TRBV5-1 | CASSPVGTSGRPGSCFF
14 | TRBJ2-3 | TRBV5-1 | CASRQGQGTDTQYF
15 | TRBJ2-2 | TRBV6-5 | CASSKKQGADGELFF
13 | TRBJ1-1 | TRBV29-1 | CSVEYQGNTEAFF
15 | TRBJ1-4 | TRBV2 | CASSARQGANEKLFF
19 | TRBJ2-2 | TRBV6-2/TRBV6-3 | CASSPSSGRGATNTGELFF
12 | TRBJ2-3 | TRBV2 | CATRTATDTQYF
13 | TRBJ2-1 | TRBV12-3/TRBV12-4 | CASSERTANEQFF
14 | TRBJ1-6 | TRBV5-1 | CASSSDRGNSPLHF
15 | TRBJ2-7 | TRBV4-2 | CASSQVGLANYEQYF
13 | TRBJ1-1 | TRBV2 | CASSGQGRTEAFF
17 | TRBJ1-6 | TRBV15 | CATSRGPASSVGSPLHF
14 | TRBJ1-4 | TRBV11-2 | CASSFYRGNEKLFF
12 | TRBJ2-3 | TRBV7-9 | CASSLGMGGQYF
12 | TRBJ1-6 | TRBV6-2/TRBV6-3 | CASSYRDSPLHF
13 | TRBJ2-3 | TRBV5-4 | CASSPTGVDTQYF
16 | TRBJ2-5 | TRBV7-7 | CASSPRGTGRSETQYF
15 | TRBJ1-5 | TRBV5-1 | CASSLVGGQDQPQHF
13 | TRBJ1-1 | TRBV2 | CASQTQGNTEAFF
16 | TRBJ2-1 | TRBV24-1 | CATSDSPGYGDNEQFF